These 10 T cell receptor beta chains were sequenced from one sample in a study of beta chain features in type 1 diabetes. Expressed TCRB transcripts were sequenced after all isolated RNA was converted to cDNA. Method: immunoSEQ multiplex PCR; TCRdb's copy keeps in-frame clones and lacks some. Of hundreds of thousands of clones listed, more than 12% were seen once; the top ten hold around 0.04%. Overall study findings and caveats: Within each of all four CD4+ subsets, Type 1 diabetes patients had TCRB CDR3s that were moderately but significantly shorter.

No antigen has been assigned to these receptors. Sequencing was performed on naive CD4+ T cells from blood. Every receptor here comes from a man between 18 and 35 years old with type 1 diabetes.

This chain connects TRBV19 to TRBJ2-1; D is ambiguous. CDR3 length: 15 residues. Germline V gene lookup returns CDR1 LNHDA and CDR2 SQIVND (reference sequence). V was clipped by 2 bases and J by 2 bases, with 10 bases between them. The CDR3 DNA reads TGTGCCAGTAGTATAAACACCATCGCCTACAATGAGCAGTTCTTC. It specifies CASSINTIAYNEQFF.

V gene TRBV5-1 combines with J gene TRBJ2-1; weak D call: TRBD2 (5 bases). The germline V and J ends were trimmed by 5 bases and 6 bases, with 15 bases remaining between them. The germline V gene has CDR1 SGHRS and CDR2 YFSETQ. This CDR3 has 14 residues. CDR3 sequence reads: CASRRAYEGNEQFF. The CDR3 DNA follows: TGCGCCAGCAGGAGGGCTTACGAAGGCAATGAGCAGTTCTTC.

This clone occurred a few times. V gene TRBV4-2 combines with J gene TRBJ1-2, with 8 bases aligning to TRBD1. Germline values: CDR1 LGHNA, CDR2 YNFKEQ. Losses at the gene ends were 3 bases for V and 2 bases for J; bases not matched to a gene: 5. The CDR3 loop spans 15 amino acids. DNA of the CDR3: TGTGCCAGCAGCCACGGACAGGGATTCAACTATGGCTACACCTTC. This codes for CASSHGQGFNYGYTF.

In this sample, this clone turned up a few times. V usage is TRBV4-2 and J usage is TRBJ2-7; D may be TRBD2 (5 bases). This CDR3 region has 17 residues. V gave up 0 bases and J gave up 0 bases, with 15 bases separating them. The V gene's germline CDR1 is LGHNA and CDR2 YNFKEQ. CDR3 loop: CASSQDAEDASSYEQYF. In nucleotides, the CDR3 is TGTGCCAGCAGCCAAGACGCGGAGGACGCCAGCTCCTACGAGCAGTACTTC.

This clone was recorded a few times. The V call is TRBV5-1, the J call TRBJ2-5; 7 bases align to TRBD1. Germline trimming cut 1 base from V and 5 bases from J; bases unmatched to any gene: 5. The CDR3 totals 14 residues. CDR1 is SGHRS, CDR2 YFSETQ, per germline. CDR3 region: CASSLTGTEETQYF. For the CDR3, the DNA is TGCGCCAGCAGCTTGACTGGGACAGAGGAGACCCAGTACTTC.

The chain combines TRBV28 with TRBJ2-7, with D possibly being TRBD2 (6 bases). Germline V CDR1 and CDR2: MDHEN, SYDVKM. The germline V and J ends were trimmed by 5 bases and 3 bases, with 17 bases remaining between them. The length of the CDR3 is 15 residues. The CDR3 sequence is CASSLLMGTVYEQYF. The CDR3 region has the DNA TGTGCCAGCAGTCTACTTATGGGGACTGTCTACGAGCAGTACTTC.

In its sample, this clone was seen a few times. The chain recombines TRBV7-2 with TRBJ1-2; D possibly corresponds to TRBD1 (5 bases). The CDR3 spans 15 residues. V gave up 0 bases and J gave up 3 bases, with 11 bases separating them. Germline CDR1 and CDR2: SGHTA and FQGNSA. CDR3 nucleotides: TGTGCCAGCAGCTTAGCGGGGCTTGGAGACTATGGCTACACCTTC. This translates into CASSLAGLGDYGYTF.

The table lists this clone with a few counts. J is TRBJ2-3 and V is TRBV5-5, with 7 bases that match TRBD1. Trimming took 4 bases from V and 2 from J; bases not matched to a gene: 4. The CDR3 consists of 14 residues. Germline V CDR1 and CDR2: SGHKS, YYEKEE (reference sequence). In nucleotides, the CDR3 is TGTGCCAGCAGCCTTGGGACAGCCACAGATACGCAGTATTTT. It codes for CASSLGTATDTQYF.

This clone was seen a few times. The chain links TRBV13 to TRBJ2-5; 9 bases are a match to TRBD2. CDR1 is PRHDT, CDR2 FYEKMQ, per germline (reference sequence). This CDR3 has 15 residues. The V and J ends lost 4 bases and 2 bases, in that order; junction bases with no gene match: 5. For the CDR3, the DNA is TGTGCCAGCAGCTCGCCTAGCGGGGATCAAGAGACCCAGTACTTC. Translated, it gives CASSSPSGDQETQYF.

This clone has a handful of counts. V is TRBV19 and J is TRBJ1-1, with D possibly TRBD1 on 5 matching bases. V lost 7 bases and J lost 1, with 19 bases in between. The CDR3 contains 16 residues. CDR1 and CDR2 from the germline V gene are LNHDA and SQIVND (reference sequence). CDR3 amino acids: CASIRGIGVENTEAFF. For the CDR3, the DNA is TGTGCCAGTATTCGGGGGATAGGGGTCGAGAACACTGAAGCTTTCTTT.